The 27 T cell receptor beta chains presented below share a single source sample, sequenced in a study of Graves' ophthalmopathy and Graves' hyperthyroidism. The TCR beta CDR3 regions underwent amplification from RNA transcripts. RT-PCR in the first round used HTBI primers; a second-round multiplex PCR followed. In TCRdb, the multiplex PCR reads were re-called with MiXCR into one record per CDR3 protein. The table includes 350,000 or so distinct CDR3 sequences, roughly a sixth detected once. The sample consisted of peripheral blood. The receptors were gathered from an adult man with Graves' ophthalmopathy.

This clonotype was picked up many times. CDR3 region: CASSLNPAISYEQYF. CDR3 DNA sequence: TGTGCCAGCAGCTTAAATCCGGCGATTTCCTACGAGCAGTACTTC. V and J are TRBV7-3 and TRBJ2-7; no clear D. With 1 base removed from V and 1 base from J, the gap between germline ends came to 11 bases. The germline V gene has CDR1 SGHTA and CDR2 FQGTGA. This CDR3 has 15 residues.

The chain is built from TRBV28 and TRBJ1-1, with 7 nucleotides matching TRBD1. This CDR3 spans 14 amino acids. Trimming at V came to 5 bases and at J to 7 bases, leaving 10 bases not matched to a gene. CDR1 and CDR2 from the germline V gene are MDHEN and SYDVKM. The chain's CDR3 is CASSEGQPINEAFF. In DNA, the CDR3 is TGTGCCAGCAGTGAGGGACAGCCAATTAATGAAGCTTTCTTT.

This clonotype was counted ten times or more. The CDR3 coding sequence is TGTGCCAGCAGCGGGACAGGGTATGGCCAGCCCCAGCATTTT. It is translated as CASSGTGYGQPQHF. The chain has TRBV28 and TRBJ1-5, with 9 bases aligning to TRBD1. CDR1 is MDHEN and CDR2 is SYDVKM in the germline V gene. The CDR3 spans 14 residues. Losses at the gene ends were 6 bases for V and 7 bases for J; bases not matched to a gene: 7.

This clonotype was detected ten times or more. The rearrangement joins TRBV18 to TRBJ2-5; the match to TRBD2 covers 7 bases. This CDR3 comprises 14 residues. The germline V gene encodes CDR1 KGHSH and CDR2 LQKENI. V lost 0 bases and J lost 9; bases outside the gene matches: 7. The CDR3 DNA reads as TGTGCCAGCTCACCACCGCGCGGGAGCTCCCCCCAGTACTTC. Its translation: CASSPPRGSSPQYF.

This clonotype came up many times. The CDR3 DNA reads TGTGCCAGCAGCCCGGGACTAGGGCTCTACGAGCAGTACTTC. This sequence encodes CASSPGLGLYEQYF. The rearrangement uses TRBV7-2 and TRBJ2-7, with TRBD2 matching 8 bases. Germline V gives CDR1 SGHTA, CDR2 FQGNSA. The trim removed 5 bases at V and 3 bases at J, leaving 6 bases unmatched. There are 14 residues in the CDR3. The whole variable domain, remainder taken from reference TRBV7-2 and TRBJ2-7, is GAGVSQSPSNKVTEKGKDVELRCDPISGHTALYWYRQSLGQGLEFLIYFQGNSAPDKSGLPSDRFSAERTGGSVSTLTIQRTQQEDSAVYLCASSPGLGLYEQYFGPGTRLTVT.

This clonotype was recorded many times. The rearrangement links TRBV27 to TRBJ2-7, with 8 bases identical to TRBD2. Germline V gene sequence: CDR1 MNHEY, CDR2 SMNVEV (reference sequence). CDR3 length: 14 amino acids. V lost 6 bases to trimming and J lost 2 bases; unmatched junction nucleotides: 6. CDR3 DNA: TGTGCCAGCAGCCTAGCGGGCCAAACCTACGAGCAGTACTTC. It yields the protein CASSLAGQTYEQYF.

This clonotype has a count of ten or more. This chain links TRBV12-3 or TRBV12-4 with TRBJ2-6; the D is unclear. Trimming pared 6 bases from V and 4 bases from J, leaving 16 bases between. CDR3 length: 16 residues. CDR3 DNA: TGTGCCAGCAGCCCAAGGTCACAGATCGGGGCCAACGTCCTGACTTTC. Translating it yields CASSPRSQIGANVLTF.

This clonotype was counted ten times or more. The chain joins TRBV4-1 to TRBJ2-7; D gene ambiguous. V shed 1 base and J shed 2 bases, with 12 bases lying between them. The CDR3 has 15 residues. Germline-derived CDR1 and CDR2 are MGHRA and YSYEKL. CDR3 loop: CASSQGPATTYEQYF. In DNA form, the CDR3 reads TGCGCCAGCAGCCAAGGTCCTGCCACAACCTACGAGCAGTACTTC.

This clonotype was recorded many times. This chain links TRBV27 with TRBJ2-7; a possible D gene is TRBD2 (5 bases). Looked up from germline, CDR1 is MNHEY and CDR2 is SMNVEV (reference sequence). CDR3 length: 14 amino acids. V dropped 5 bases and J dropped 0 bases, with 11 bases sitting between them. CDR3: CASSPLAGSYEQYF. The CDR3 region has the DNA TGTGCCAGCAGTCCGCTGGCGGGCTCCTACGAGCAGTACTTC.

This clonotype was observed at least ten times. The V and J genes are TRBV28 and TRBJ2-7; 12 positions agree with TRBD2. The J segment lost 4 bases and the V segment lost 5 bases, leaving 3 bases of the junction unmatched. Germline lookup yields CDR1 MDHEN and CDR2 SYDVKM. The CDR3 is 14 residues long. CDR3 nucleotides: TGTGCCAGCAGTGTCGGACTAGCGGGGTACGAGCAGTACTTC. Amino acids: CASSVGLAGYEQYF.

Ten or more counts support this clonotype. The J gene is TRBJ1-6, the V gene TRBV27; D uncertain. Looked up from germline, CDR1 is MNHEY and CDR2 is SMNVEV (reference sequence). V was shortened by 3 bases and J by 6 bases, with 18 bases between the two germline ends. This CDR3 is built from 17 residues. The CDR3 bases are TGTGCCAGCAGTTTCTTCAGTCCCCCGCGTGCTAATTCACCCCTCCACTTT. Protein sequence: CASSFFSPPRANSPLHF.

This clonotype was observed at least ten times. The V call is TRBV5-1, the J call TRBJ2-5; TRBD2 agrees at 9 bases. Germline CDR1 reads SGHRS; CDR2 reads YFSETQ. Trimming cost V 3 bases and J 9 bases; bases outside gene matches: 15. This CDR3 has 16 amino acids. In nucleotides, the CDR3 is TGCGCCAGCAGCTCCAGGCGGGAGGGCCGAGGTGAGGCCCAGTACTTC. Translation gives CASSSRREGRGEAQYF.

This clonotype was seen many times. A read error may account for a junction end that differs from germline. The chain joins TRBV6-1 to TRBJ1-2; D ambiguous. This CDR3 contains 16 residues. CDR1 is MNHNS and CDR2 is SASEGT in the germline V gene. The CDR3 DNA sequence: TGTGCCAGCGGTGAAGCAAAGGGAGTACCTCCTTATGGCTACACCTTC. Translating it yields CASGEAKGVPPYGYTF.

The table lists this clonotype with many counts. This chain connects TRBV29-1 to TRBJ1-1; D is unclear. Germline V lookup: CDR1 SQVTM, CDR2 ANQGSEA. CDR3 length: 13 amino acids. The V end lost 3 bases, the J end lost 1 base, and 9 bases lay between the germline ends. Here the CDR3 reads CSVEVSKNTEAFF. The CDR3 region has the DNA TGCAGCGTTGAGGTGTCTAAGAACACTGAAGCTTTCTTT.

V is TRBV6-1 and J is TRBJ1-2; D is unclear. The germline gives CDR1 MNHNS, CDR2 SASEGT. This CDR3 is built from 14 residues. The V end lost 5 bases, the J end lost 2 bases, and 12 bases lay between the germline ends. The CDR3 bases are TGTGCCAGCAGTCCATCGGGGTCCAACTATGGCTACACCTTC. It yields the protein CASSPSGSNYGYTF.

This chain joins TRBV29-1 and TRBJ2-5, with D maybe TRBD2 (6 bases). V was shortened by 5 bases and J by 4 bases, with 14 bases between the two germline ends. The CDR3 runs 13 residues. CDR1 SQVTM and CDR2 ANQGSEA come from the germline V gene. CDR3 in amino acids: CSVHRGYPETQYF. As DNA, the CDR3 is TGCAGCGTTCATCGGGGGTATCCAGAGACCCAGTACTTC.

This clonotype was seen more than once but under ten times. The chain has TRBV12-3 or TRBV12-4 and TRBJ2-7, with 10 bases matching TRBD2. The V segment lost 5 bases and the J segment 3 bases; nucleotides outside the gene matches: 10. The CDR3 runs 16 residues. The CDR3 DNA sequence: TGTGCCAGCAGTCCGAGCGGTCCTAGCGGGAGCTACGAGCAGTACTTC. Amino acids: CASSPSGPSGSYEQYF.

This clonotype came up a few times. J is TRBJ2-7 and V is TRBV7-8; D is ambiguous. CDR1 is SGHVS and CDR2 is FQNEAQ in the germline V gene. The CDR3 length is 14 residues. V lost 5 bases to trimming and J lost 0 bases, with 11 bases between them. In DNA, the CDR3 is TGTGCCAGCAGCCAGACTGTTCGCTCCTACGAGCAGTACTTC. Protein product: CASSQTVRSYEQYF.

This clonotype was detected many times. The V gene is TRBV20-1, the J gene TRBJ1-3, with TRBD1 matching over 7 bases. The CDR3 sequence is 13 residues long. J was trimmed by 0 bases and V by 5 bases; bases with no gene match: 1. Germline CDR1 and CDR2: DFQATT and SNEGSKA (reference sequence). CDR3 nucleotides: TGCAGTGCTCGACAGGGCTCTGGAAACACCATATATTTT. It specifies CSARQGSGNTIYF.

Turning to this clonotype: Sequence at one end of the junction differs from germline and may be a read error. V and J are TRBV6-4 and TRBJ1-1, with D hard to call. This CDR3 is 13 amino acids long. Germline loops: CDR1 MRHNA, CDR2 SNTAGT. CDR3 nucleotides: TGTGCCAGCAGTTACTCCGGTCTCACTGAAGCTTTCTTT. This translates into CASSYSGLTEAFF.

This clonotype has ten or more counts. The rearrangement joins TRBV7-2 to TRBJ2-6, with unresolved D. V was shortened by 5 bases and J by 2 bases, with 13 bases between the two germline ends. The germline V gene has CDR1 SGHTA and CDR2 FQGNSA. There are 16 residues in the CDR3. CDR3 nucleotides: TGTGCCAGCAGCCGTACGATGGGCGCTGGGGCCAACGTCCTGACTTTC. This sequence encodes CASSRTMGAGANVLTF.

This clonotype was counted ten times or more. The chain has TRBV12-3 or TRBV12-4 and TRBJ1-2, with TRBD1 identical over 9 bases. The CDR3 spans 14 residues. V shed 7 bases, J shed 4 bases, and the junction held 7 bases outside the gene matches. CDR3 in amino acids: CASTPTGGLYGYTF. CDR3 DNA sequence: TGTGCCAGCACCCCCACAGGGGGCCTCTATGGCTACACCTTC.

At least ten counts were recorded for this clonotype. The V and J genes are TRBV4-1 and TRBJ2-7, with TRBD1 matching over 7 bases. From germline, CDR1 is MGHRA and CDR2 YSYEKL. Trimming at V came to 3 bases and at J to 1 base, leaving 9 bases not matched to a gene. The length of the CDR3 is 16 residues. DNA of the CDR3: TGCGCCAGCAGCCATCGGACAGGCGGTAGGTCCTACGAGCAGTACTTC. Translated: CASSHRTGGRSYEQYF.

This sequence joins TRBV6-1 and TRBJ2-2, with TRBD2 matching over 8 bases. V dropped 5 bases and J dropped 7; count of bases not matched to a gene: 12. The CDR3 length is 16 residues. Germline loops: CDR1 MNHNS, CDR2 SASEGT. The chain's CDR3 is CASSPHGGARVGELFF. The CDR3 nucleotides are TGTGCCAGCAGTCCCCACGGGGGGGCTCGGGTCGGGGAGCTGTTTTTT.

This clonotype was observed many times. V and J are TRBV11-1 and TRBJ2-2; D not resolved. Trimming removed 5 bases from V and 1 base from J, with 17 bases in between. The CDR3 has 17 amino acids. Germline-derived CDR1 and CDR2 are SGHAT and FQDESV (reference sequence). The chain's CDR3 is CASSPPWVGVNTGELFF. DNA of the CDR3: TGTGCCAGCAGCCCACCGTGGGTCGGAGTGAACACCGGGGAGCTGTTTTTT.

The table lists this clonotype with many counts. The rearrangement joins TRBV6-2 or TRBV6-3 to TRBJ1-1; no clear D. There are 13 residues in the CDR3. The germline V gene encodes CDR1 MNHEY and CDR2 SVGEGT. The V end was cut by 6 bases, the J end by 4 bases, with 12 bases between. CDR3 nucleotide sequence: TGTGCCAGCAGACCCGGATGGGGCACTGAAGCTTTCTTT. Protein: CASRPGWGTEAFF.

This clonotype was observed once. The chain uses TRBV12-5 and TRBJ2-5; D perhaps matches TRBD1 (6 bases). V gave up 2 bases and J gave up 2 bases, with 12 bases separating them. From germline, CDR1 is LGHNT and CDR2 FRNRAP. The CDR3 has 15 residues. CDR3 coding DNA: TGTGCTAGTGGTTTGTGGCAGGGGACGCAAGAGACCCAGTACTTC. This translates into CASGLWQGTQETQYF. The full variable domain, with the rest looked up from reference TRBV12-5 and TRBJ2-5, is DARVTQTPRHKVTEMGQEVTMRCQPILGHNTVFWYRQTMMQGLELLAYFRNRAPLDDSGMPKDRFSAEMPDATLATLKIQPSEPRDSAVYFCASGLWQGTQETQYFGPGTRLLVL.